This T cell receptor (beta chain) was found in a study of beta chain features in type 1 diabetes. The study, taken as a whole, reports: TCRB CDR3s were moderately but significantly shorter in Type 1 diabetes patients in all four CD4+ subsets. Over-representation of high TCR-expressing cells was a possible consequence of cDNA sequencing.

Germline V gives CDR1 SGHVS, CDR2 FNYEAQ. This CDR3 comprises 15 residues. The junction had 7 bases not matched to a gene; V was cut back by 5 bases and J by 4 bases. Note on this clone: Antigen unknown.

Sequencing targeted expressed TCRB transcripts, as all isolated RNA had been reverse transcribed. Profiled with immunoSEQ multiplex PCR; TCRdb holds only in-frame clones, not every one. The sample holds a few hundred thousand clones, roughly a tenth seen once. V is TRBV7-6 and J is TRBJ2-2; 7 positions agree with TRBD2. Material: central memory CD4+ T cells from blood. The TCR originated in a man in his thirties or forties with type 1 diabetes. The CDR3, as DNA: TGTGCCAGCAGCCAAGGAGGGGAGGGCACCGGGGAGCTGTTTTTT. This codes for CASSQGGEGTGELFF.